This T cell receptor beta chain originates from a study of blood T cell repertoires in COVID-19 (dated by TCRdb to about 2020). At the level of the whole study: The collaborator samples originated in the United States, Italy and Spain and spanned the acute and convalescent phases of COVID-19. HLA class I and class II types, where available, came from metadata supplied by the sample provider rather than from assay-based typing. The prospective study material was composed of cDNA or gDNA derived from T cells, B-cell-depleted T cells, or PBMCs. Deeply sampled blood TCRbeta repertoires from subjects exposed to, actively infected with, or recovered from COVID-19 were included in the dataset. Samples came from the ongoing ImmuneRACE study (first 160 participants) plus 1,254 subjects from 6 global collaborators. A freely available public database, intended as a resource for researchers studying the immune response to SARS-CoV-2, is where the repertoires were released. Nearly every sample came with metadata listing a de-identified subject ID, COVID-19 status, age in years and sex.

The full study reports these points: Clinical and demographic metadata were provided uncurated, with the amount varying by source and participant.

TCRbeta CDR3 regions were amplified from genomic DNA by means of the immunoSEQ Assay, a bias-controlled multiplex PCR. The original pipeline was this. The number of nucleated cells in each sample was estimated by amplification of reference gene primers within the assay. Sequence reads were collapsed and filtered to measure the absolute abundance of every unique TCRbeta CDR3 rearrangement. Productive Simpson clonality was computed per sample as the square root of Simpson's diversity index over productive rearrangements. TCRdb limited this immuneACCESS table to in-frame rearrangements with V and J called. A share of clones is missing; checked studies link under half to unresolved V genes, and the rest is unexplained. V, J and clone size are those of that table, while D and trimming were read from the DNA. This sample lists about 180,000 clones; roughly 90% were detected once. The biggest ten clones account for about 0.54% of the sample.

This clone was observed a handful of times. The antigen it binds to is not known. Qualities for individual bases were not recorded, and no much larger clone is one base off. Whole blood was collected in K2EDTA tubes by collaborating institutions according to the institutions' own protocols. Collaborator samples were shipped for TCRbeta analysis as frozen whole blood, isolated PBMCs, or DNA extracted from either sample type. Looking up the germline V gene yields CDR1 SNHLY and CDR2 FYNNEI. Measured from the cysteine to the valine, the CDR3 is 15 residues long. Just CDR3 DNA is preserved here, 45 bases in frame from base 1. V is cut back by 6 bases and J by 0 bases, with 8 bases in the junction unmatched.

The chain employs TRBV2 and TRBJ2-7; a stretch of 7 junction bases matches TRBD1. Sequenced material: peripheral blood. The source of this sequence is a man in his forties or fifties with acute or convalescent COVID-19. The CDR3: CASRDTGAYSYEQYV. The DNA sequence is TGTGCCAGCAGGGATACAGGGGCCTACTCCTACGAGCAGTACGTC.